These 17 T cell receptor beta chains were sequenced from one sample in a study of Graves' ophthalmopathy and Graves' hyperthyroidism. Using RNA transcripts, the TCR beta CDR3 regions were amplified. HTBI primers were employed in first-round RT-PCR, then a second-round multiplex PCR followed. From the multiplex PCR reads, TCRdb called clonotypes with MiXCR, one entry per CDR3 protein. The repertoire holds 210,000 or so distinct CDR3 sequences, with roughly 29% as singletons. Sequenced material: peripheral blood. These TCRs come from a man aged 45-65 years with Graves' ophthalmopathy.

This chain links TRBV29-1 with TRBJ2-7; 9 bases are a match to TRBD1. The length of the CDR3 is 14 residues. Germline lookup yields CDR1 SQVTM and CDR2 ANQGSEA. J was trimmed by 0 bases and V by 5 bases; bases with no gene match: 5. DNA for the CDR3: TGCAGCGTTTATGACAGGGGGAGCTCCTACGAGCAGTACTTC. Translating gives CSVYDRGSSYEQYF.

The table lists this clonotype with many counts. A read error may produce the germline difference seen at one junction end. CDR3 in DNA: TGTGTCAGCTCACCCCCCGGCTCCTACGAGCAGTACTTC. Translated, it gives CVSSPPGSYEQYF. V usage is TRBV18 and J usage is TRBJ2-7; D unclear. The V gene's germline CDR1 is KGHSH and CDR2 LQKENI. The CDR3 has 13 amino acids.

This clonotype was observed many times. The chain links TRBV6-1 to TRBJ1-2; 7 bases are shared with TRBD1. The ends lost 3 bases at V and 0 bases at J; junction bases unmatched: 7. The CDR3 has 16 residues. Germline V gene lookup returns CDR1 MNHNS and CDR2 SASEGT. The CDR3, as DNA: TGTGCCAGCAGTGATGGACAGGCGCTAGCTAACTATGGCTACACCTTC. It specifies CASSDGQALANYGYTF.

This clonotype was seen repeatedly, ten times or more. The rearrangement joins TRBV24-1 to TRBJ2-5, with D maybe TRBD2 (7 bases). There are 15 residues in the CDR3. Germline V lookup: CDR1 KGHDR, CDR2 SFDVKD. Trimming removed 6 bases at V and 5 bases at J, with 18 bases between. CDR3 region: CATSNRDKGGETQYF. The CDR3 DNA follows: TGTGCCACCAGTAACCGGGACAAGGGGGGGGAGACCCAGTACTTC.

This clonotype was recorded many times. V gene TRBV11-2 combines with J gene TRBJ2-2, with TRBD1 matching 7 bases. The J segment lost 5 bases and the V segment lost 3 bases, leaving 12 bases of the junction unmatched. Germline V gene lookup returns CDR1 SGHAT and CDR2 FQNNGV. CDR3 length equals 17 residues. Here the CDR3 DNA reads TGTGCCAGCAGCTTTCGATTACCCCGACAGGGAACCGGGGAGCTGTTTTTT. Residues: CASSFRLPRQGTGELFF. The whole variable domain, filled in from reference TRBV11-2 and TRBJ2-2, reads EAGVAQSPRYKIIEKRQSVAFWCNPISGHATLYWYQQILGQGPKLLIQFQNNGVVDDSQLPKDRFSAERLKGVDSTLKIQPAKLEDSAVYLCASSFRLPRQGTGELFFGEGSRLTVL.

The V call is TRBV12-5, the J call TRBJ2-5, with D possibly TRBD1 on 6 matching bases. The CDR3 extends over 15 amino acids. Germline V gene sequence: CDR1 LGHNT, CDR2 FRNRAP. The V end lost 6 bases, the J end lost 2 bases, and 16 bases lay between the germline ends. As DNA, the CDR3 is TGTGCTAGTGGCTCCGACAGGACAACACAAGAGACCCAGTACTTC. Encoded protein: CASGSDRTTQETQYF.

The V and J genes are TRBV20-1 and TRBJ2-5, with 9 bases aligning to TRBD2. Germline CDR1 is DFQATT and CDR2 is SNEGSKA (reference sequence). After removal of 0 bases from V and 5 bases from J, the junction contained 7 bases not matched to a gene. The CDR3 is made up of 15 amino acids. CDR3 loop: CSARDFLAGLETQYF. For the CDR3, the DNA is TGCAGTGCTAGAGACTTTCTAGCGGGACTGGAGACCCAGTACTTC.

The chain employs TRBV12-3 or TRBV12-4 and TRBJ1-6; D is possibly TRBD1 (5 bases). The CDR3 runs to 16 residues. Between the trimmed V and J ends, which lost 6 bases and 7 bases, there was a span of 19 bases. This CDR3 reads CASRPRDARQNSPLHF. DNA for the CDR3: TGTGCCAGCAGACCCCGGGACGCCAGGCAGAATTCACCCCTCCACTTT.

This clonotype was seen ten or more times. The rearrangement joins TRBV7-2 to TRBJ2-7; 9 nucleotides align to TRBD2. The V segment lost 5 bases and the J segment 5 bases; nucleotides outside the gene matches: 7. Germline V lookup: CDR1 SGHTA, CDR2 FQGNSA. The CDR3 has 14 amino acids. CDR3 DNA: TGTGCCAGCAGCCCCGGGACTAGCTCTCACGAGCAGTACTTC. This gives the protein CASSPGTSSHEQYF.

The chain is built from TRBV6-2 or TRBV6-3 and TRBJ1-6; TRBD1 agrees at 8 bases. The CDR3 contains 18 residues. The germline gives CDR1 MNHEY, CDR2 SVGEGT. After removal of 2 bases from V and 7 bases from J, the junction contained 13 bases not matched to a gene. The CDR3 nucleotides are TGTGCCAGCAGTTACCTCACGACAGGGGAGGTTGAGAATTCACCCCTCCACTTT. The encoded protein is CASSYLTTGEVENSPLHF.

This clonotype has ten or more counts. The chain employs TRBV29-1 and TRBJ2-5; D perhaps matches TRBD2 (5 bases). Trimming shortened V by 7 bases and J by 7 bases, and 10 bases separated the two germline ends. The CDR3 runs to 10 residues. The germline V gene encodes CDR1 SQVTM and CDR2 ANQGSEA. The CDR3 reads CSASRGTQYF. In DNA, the CDR3 is TGCAGCGCCAGTCGGGGGACCCAGTACTTC.

The rearrangement links TRBV28 to TRBJ2-5, with a weak D call TRBD2 (6 bases). The germline gives CDR1 MDHEN, CDR2 SYDVKM. CDR3 length: 15 amino acids. Trimming took off 4 bases at V and 7 bases at J, with 19 bases between the two ends. For the CDR3, the DNA is TGTGCCAGCAGTTCAGGTGGAGGGCGGGGTGGGACCCAGTACTTC. The encoded protein is CASSSGGGRGGTQYF.

V and J are TRBV12-3 or TRBV12-4 and TRBJ2-5; D is perhaps TRBD1 or TRBD2 (5 bases each). Trimming took 5 bases from V and 5 from J, leaving 18 bases between them. This CDR3 comprises 15 residues. CDR3 in DNA: TGTGCCAGCAGTGTCTCCGGGACCGCACGCGAGACCCAGTACTTC. Protein product: CASSVSGTARETQYF.

This clonotype has at least ten counts. The chain employs TRBV6-2 or TRBV6-3 and TRBJ2-5, with 10 bases aligning to TRBD1. With 5 bases clipped from V and 0 bases from J, the junction kept 3 bases outside the gene matches. Germline V gives CDR1 MNHEY, CDR2 SVGEGT. This CDR3 contains 15 residues. CDR3: CASSPGQGNQETQYF. As DNA, the CDR3 is TGTGCCAGCAGTCCGGGACAGGGGAACCAAGAGACCCAGTACTTC.

This clonotype was seen repeatedly, ten times or more. The chain is built from TRBV7-2 and TRBJ2-7, with TRBD2 matching over 8 bases. Losses at the gene ends were 5 bases for V and 3 bases for J; bases not matched to a gene: 12. Germline V gives CDR1 SGHTA, CDR2 FQGNSA. The CDR3 runs to 16 residues. Written as DNA, the CDR3 is TGTGCCAGCAGCCCTTGGGCCGGGACTAGTGACTACGAGCAGTACTTC. This encodes CASSPWAGTSDYEQYF.

This clonotype was counted at least ten times. This chain uses TRBV28 with TRBJ1-2, with D hard to call. The CDR3 spans 15 residues. The germline gives CDR1 MDHEN, CDR2 SYDVKM. V was shortened by 6 bases and J by 4 bases, with 18 bases between the two germline ends. The CDR3 loop reads CASSPGGTVIYGYTF. CDR3 coding DNA: TGTGCCAGCAGCCCTGGCGGCACTGTGATCTATGGCTACACCTTC.

V gene TRBV29-1 combines with J gene TRBJ2-2, with D unresolved. CDR3 length equals 13 residues. Germline CDR1 reads SQVTM; CDR2 reads ANQGSEA. The V and J ends lost 8 bases and 0 bases respectively, with 10 bases between them. The CDR3 loop reads CSSEHSNTGELFF. The CDR3 DNA reads as TGCAGCTCGGAACACTCGAACACCGGGGAGCTGTTTTTT.